This T cell receptor (beta chain) was recorded in a study of shared clonotypes between healthy human individuals. CDR1 and CDR2 (germline): LNHNV, YYDKDF (reference sequence). Trimming cost V 0 bases and J 7 bases, with 12 bases left between them. The CDR3 runs 14 residues. CD45RO-negative, CCR7-positively selected cells formed the naive CD8 fraction, excluding terminally differentiated effector memory CD45RA+ cells. Researchers divided each subset's genomic DNA evenly across several immunoSEQ plates. Authors' data handling: Owing to the provision of junction-only sequences devoid of quality scores by immunoSEQ, filtering differed. Data came from immunoSEQ multiplex PCR; TCRdb stores just in-frame clones and leaves some out. The V and J calls and clone size come from that table; D and trimming were worked out from the DNA. The sample carries roughly 2.1 million clones, more than 85% recorded once.

The receptor was derived from a young man in good health. Some clones in this sample may be carry-over from other donors' samples. The chain couples TRBV15 to TRBJ2-5; D is possibly TRBD2 (5 bases). The sequencing input was naive CD8+ T cells from PBMCs. CDR3 coding DNA: TGTGCCACCAGCAGAGATCGGAGTCGGGGGACCCAGTACTTC. Translating gives CATSRDRSRGTQYF.